Listed below are T cell receptor beta chains from one sample, sequenced in a study of T cells in Graves' hyperthyroidism and ophthalmopathy. TCRdb re-derived calls from the multiplex PCR reads in MiXCR, one entry per CDR3 protein. The sample lists approximately 620,000 distinct CDR3 sequences, roughly 15% occurring once. The sequenced sample consisted of blood. These receptors all stem from a woman aged 40 to 50 with Graves' ophthalmopathy. Each CDR3 is given with its conserved first and last residue. Fields, in order: clone size, J gene, D gene, V gene, CDR3 DNA, CDR3 protein. D genes are given only for firm matches. For some rows the clone size is stated as once, few or many, or as a class when expanded; others skip it.

>many|TRBJ2-3|TRBD2|TRBV5-1
TGCGCCAGCAGCAGGACTAGCGGGAGGTCCCAAGATACGCAGTATTTT
CASSRTSGRSQDTQYF
>few|TRBJ1-1|-|TRBV2
TGTGCCAAAGGAGGGGCAATTGGTGGCACTGAAGCTTTCTTT
CAKGGAIGGTEAFF
>many|TRBJ2-7|TRBD1|TRBV3-1
TGTGCCAGCAGCCAAGGGGACAGGGGCCACGAGCAGTACTTC
CASSQGDRGHEQYF
>many|TRBJ2-7|TRBD2|TRBV3-1
TGTGCCAGCAGCCACTCCCCGGGAGGAAGTCACGAGCAGTACTTC
CASSHSPGGSHEQYF
>-|TRBJ2-2|-|TRBV5-1
TGCGCCAGCAGCTTTAGGGCCACTCAGGACACCGGGGAGCTGTTTTTT
CASSFRATQDTGELFF
>many|TRBJ1-1|TRBD1|TRBV3-1
TGTGCCAGCAGCCAAGGAAGGGCCGGGACAGCAAACACTGAAGCTTTCTTT
CASSQGRAGTANTEAFF
>-|TRBJ2-3|-|TRBV10-2
TGCGCCACGACAATACGACAGGAAGGCCCCACAGATACGCAGTATTTT
CATTIRQEGPTDTQYF
>-|TRBJ2-7|-|TRBV30
TGTGCCAGGTGGCATCTAAGCTCCTACGAGCAGTACTTC
CARWHLSSYEQYF
>few|TRBJ2-7|TRBD1|TRBV29-1
TGCAGCGTCCCGAAGGGACAGGTCCATGAGCAGTACTTC
CSVPKGQVHEQYF
>many|TRBJ2-2|-|TRBV28
TGTGCCAGCAGCCAAGTCTTACTCGGGGAGCTGTTTTTT
CASSQVLLGELFF
>many|TRBJ1-6|TRBD1|TRBV2
TGTGCCAGCAGTGAAAGACAGGGGTCGGATTCACCCCTCCACTTT
CASSERQGSDSPLHF
>many|TRBJ2-1|TRBD2|TRBV2
TGTGCCAGCAGTAATGAACTAGCGGGGGCGATGGAGCAGTTCTTC
CASSNELAGAMEQFF
>many|TRBJ1-4|TRBD1|TRBV30
TGTGCCTGGAGCGGGACAGGGGACCCTAATGAAAAACTGTTTTTT
CAWSGTGDPNEKLFF
>many|TRBJ1-6|-|TRBV5-8
TGTGCCAGCAGCTTGTGGGGGGGTAGGGATTCACCCCTCCACTTT
CASSLWGGRDSPLHF
>few|TRBJ1-1|-|TRBV18
TGTGCCAGCTCACCCATTCGGGGAGGAGACACTGAAGCTTTCTTT
CASSPIRGGDTEAFF
>-|TRBJ1-1|-|TRBV7-8
TGTGCCAGCAGCTTAAGAGGGTCCAAAGCTTTCTTT
CASSLRGSKAFF
>many|TRBJ2-5|TRBD1|TRBV12-3/TRBV12-4
TGTGCCAGCAGCCTACCCCCAGGGGGATCGCGTCAAGAGACCCAGTACTTC
CASSLPPGGSRQETQYF
>few|TRBJ2-1|-|TRBV29-1
TGCAGCGTTGAGGTTCCAGGGTACAATGAGCAGTTCTTC
CSVEVPGYNEQFF
>many|TRBJ2-7|-|TRBV28
TGTGCCAGCAACAGTCACCCAGGGACCTACGAGCAGTACTTC
CASNSHPGTYEQYF
>many|TRBJ2-3|TRBD2|TRBV5-1
TGCGCCAGCAGCTTGAATAGCGGGATCAGCACAGATACGCAGTATTTT
CASSLNSGISTDTQYF
>few|TRBJ2-4|-|TRBV5-4
TGTGCCAGCAGCTTGTACGACAAAAACATTCAGTACTTC
CASSLYDKNIQYF
>few|TRBJ2-5|-|TRBV4-2
TGTGCCAGCAGCCAAGGAGCCAGGGAACAAGAGACCCAGTACTTC
CASSQGAREQETQYF
>-|TRBJ2-7|TRBD2|TRBV20-1
TGCAGTGCCCTGGGGGGGGCCTACGAGCAGTACTTC
CSALGGAYEQYF
>-|TRBJ1-4|-|TRBV7-9
TGTGCCAGCAGCTCCTCGGACCGCCATTCCACCGGGAGGGAAAAACTGTTTTTT
CASSSSDRHSTGREKLFF
>-|TRBJ2-7|TRBD1|TRBV28
TGTGCCAGCAGAAGGGGGCCTGGGGCCTACGAGCAGTACTTC
CASRRGPGAYEQYF
>many|TRBJ1-5|-|TRBV6-2/TRBV6-3
TGTGCCAGCAGCGCCCCCGGGCCTAGCAATCAGCCCCAGCATTTT
CASSAPGPSNQPQHF
>-|TRBJ2-5|TRBD2|TRBV5-1
TGCGCCAGCAGCTTGGGACTAGCGCGGCAAGAGACCCAGTACTTC
CASSLGLARQETQYF
>many|TRBJ1-4|-|TRBV6-1
TGTGCCAGCAGTTCTTCCCGCCTTGGGCCCACACGGGGGCTACCATATGAAAAACTGTTTTTT
CASSSSRLGPTRGLPYEKLFF
>many|TRBJ1-1|-|TRBV27
TGTGCCAGCAGTTCGATCAGGGCGGTGGGAGCTTTCTTT
CASSSIRAVGAFF
>few|TRBJ2-1|-|TRBV6-2/TRBV6-3
TGTGCCAGCAGTTCGAGGGGGGGGGGAGACTCCAATGAGCAGTTCTTC
CASSSRGGGDSNEQFF
>many|TRBJ1-1|-|TRBV20-1
TGCAGTGCTGGAAGACAGGATAACACTGAAGCTTTCTTT
CSAGRQDNTEAFF
>few|TRBJ1-2|TRBD1|TRBV27
TGTGCCAGCAGTTCTCGGACAGGCGTGGGCTACACCTTC
CASSSRTGVGYTF
>few|TRBJ2-1|TRBD2|TRBV7-8
TGTGCCAGCAGCTTAGACGGGCGACTAGCGGCCTACAATGAGCAGTTCTTC
CASSLDGRLAAYNEQFF
>many|TRBJ2-4|-|TRBV6-5
TGTGCCAGCAGCCCTCAGACAGGAAACATTCAGTACTTC
CASSPQTGNIQYF
>-|TRBJ2-3|TRBD2|TRBV10-3
TGTGCCATCAATAAGGGACTAGCGGGAGGAAAAACAGATACGCAGTATTTT
CAINKGLAGGKTDTQYF
>-|TRBJ2-7|TRBD2|TRBV20-1
TGCAGTGCTAGAGTAGCGGGGGTCTACGAGCAGTACTTC
CSARVAGVYEQYF
>-|TRBJ2-1|-|TRBV4-1
TGCGCCAGCAGCCAACAATCCTACTACGCCCGCGGGGATGAGCAGTTCTTC
CASSQQSYYARGDEQFF
>few|TRBJ2-7|TRBD2|TRBV18
TGTGCCAGCTCACCAACGACTAGCGGAACCTACGAGCAGTACTTC
CASSPTTSGTYEQYF
>many|TRBJ2-3|-|TRBV29-1
TGCAGCGGGGTCGGCGGGATCCGTGCAGATACGCAGTATTTT
CSGVGGIRADTQYF
>few|TRBJ2-3|TRBD2|TRBV4-1
TGCGCCAGCAGCCAGGCAGCTAGCGGGATAGGAGATACGCAGTATTTT
CASSQAASGIGDTQYF